Below, one T cell receptor beta chain is given with its context. Per the original data handling: It was from reference gene primer amplification that nucleated cell counts were estimated. Some clones are missing from TCRdb's copy, which holds only in-frame ones; the method was immunoSEQ multiplex PCR. That table gives V, J and clone size, and the DNA gave D and trimming. Altogether around 100,000 clones are present, around 90% being singletons, with the ten largest covering around 15%. These data originate in a study of blood T cell repertoires in COVID-19. In the study overall: Sites across the United States, Italy and Spain contributed samples from acute and convalescent COVID-19. Sources were T cells, B-cell-depleted T cells, or PBMCs; the material itself was cDNA or gDNA.

Source material: peripheral blood. This sequence was found in a man between 50 and 59 years old with acute or convalescent COVID-19.

The CDR3 loop is CATSRDGETNEKLFF. DNA for the CDR3: TGTGCCACCAGCAGAGATGGGGAGACTAATGAAAAACTGTTTTTT. J is TRBJ1-4 and V is TRBV15; no clear D. Between the trimmed V and J ends, which lost 0 bases and 2 bases, there was a span of 7 bases. Germline CDR1 reads LNHNV; CDR2 reads YYDKDF (reference sequence). The CDR3 runs 15 residues.